This is a list of T cell receptor beta chains from one sample in a study of sequential checkpoint blockade in melanoma. Clones were sequenced by immunoSEQ multiplex PCR, and TCRdb holds only the in-frame ones, with some missing. This table holds about 2,500 clones, 25% to 30% found once. The sample was tumor tissue (inferred from file names), taken from a patient given nivolumab and ipilimumab in sequence. The origin of the receptors is a human donor with melanoma. CDR3s include the opening cysteine and the closing phenylalanine or tryptophan. A D gene is named only where the DNA matches it firmly. Size is omitted from some rows. Given values are once, few, many or a class for expanded clones.

V gene	J gene	clone size	CDR3 length	D gene	CDR3 DNA	CDR3 protein
TRBV11-3	TRBJ1-1	medium-sized	17	TRBD1	TGTGCCAGCAGCTTAAGGGCACGGGACAGGGAGAACACTGAAGCTTTCTTT	CASSLRARDRENTEAFF
TRBV1	TRBJ1-2	.	15	.	TGCACCAGCGGTCTGCCCAGGGTCCGGAACTATGGCTACACCTTC	CTSGLPRVRNYGYTF
TRBV18	TRBJ2-3	.	16	.	TGTGCCAGCTCACCATTTACAAGCGAAGGCACAGATACGCAGTATTTT	CASSPFTSEGTDTQYF
TRBV10-2	TRBJ1-4	few	13	.	TGCGCCAGCAGTGAGCCGGGTAATGAAAAACTGTTTTTT	CASSEPGNEKLFF
TRBV29-1	TRBJ2-1	.	16	TRBD1	TGCAGCGTTGAAGATCCGTCGGGACAGGGAATCAATGAGCAGTTCTTC	CSVEDPSGQGINEQFF
TRBV19	TRBJ1-5	.	18	TRBD1	TGTGCCAGTAGTATATGGGGACAGGAACCTTCTAGCAATCAGCCCCAGCATTTT	CASSIWGQEPSSNQPQHF
TRBV19	TRBJ1-6	few	15	TRBD1	TGTGCCAGTAGTATGACCGGGACAGGGAATTCACCCCTCCACTTT	CASSMTGTGNSPLHF
TRBV28	TRBJ2-7	.	14	.	TGTGCCAGCAGTCCCTACAGGGAATCCTACGAGCAGTACTTC	CASSPYRESYEQYF
TRBV14	TRBJ2-7	.	18	TRBD1	TGTGCCAGCAGCCAAGAAGTAGGGACAGGGGGCAATCCCTACGAGCAGTACTTC	CASSQEVGTGGNPYEQYF
TRBV19	TRBJ2-1	.	15	.	TGTGCCAGTAGTATGGGAACTAGTCACTACAATGAGCAGTTCTTC	CASSMGTSHYNEQFF
TRBV4-1	TRBJ1-5	medium-sized	16	.	TGCGCCAGCAGCAGATTAACAGGTCTGGGCAATCAGCCCCAGCATTTT	CASSRLTGLGNQPQHF
TRBV6-8	TRBJ1-5	few	17	.	TGTGCCAGCAGTTACACCGGGACCCTGGGTGGCAATCAGCCCCAGCATTTT	CASSYTGTLGGNQPQHF
TRBV6-8	TRBJ1-2	few	12	TRBD1	TGTGCCAGCAGCGACAGGGTCTATGGCTACACCTTC	CASSDRVYGYTF
TRBV28	TRBJ1-1	few	15	TRBD1	TGTGCCAGCAGTGGGGACAGGGGTGGGTACACTGAAGCTTTCTTT	CASSGDRGGYTEAFF
TRBV5-1	TRBJ2-5	few	16	TRBD1	TGCGCCAGCAGCTTGGAGTCGACAGGGCCCCAAGAGACCCAGTACTTC	CASSLESTGPQETQYF
TRBV6-8	TRBJ2-1	few	15	.	TGTGCCAGCAGTTACTCGCTGAGCTCCTACAATGAGCAGTTCTTC	CASSYSLSSYNEQFF
TRBV11-3	TRBJ2-6	many	17	.	TGTGCCAGCAGCTTTAGTGGGCGCGGGGTTGGGGCCAACGTCCTGACTTTC	CASSFSGRGVGANVLTF
TRBV11-3	TRBJ2-5	medium-sized	14	.	TGTGCCAGCAGCTTGGGGCAGGGAGTGGAGACCCAGTACTTC	CASSLGQGVETQYF
TRBV11-3	TRBJ2-2	medium-sized	16	TRBD2	TGTGCCAGCAGCCAAGTTGCGCGGGAGGCGGCCGGGGAGCTGTTTTTT	CASSQVAREAAGELFF
TRBV15	TRBJ2-2	.	17	TRBD1	TGTGCCACCAGCAGAGATCAGTCAGGGGGCAACACCGGGGAGCTGTTTTTT	CATSRDQSGGNTGELFF
TRBV11-3	TRBJ1-4	medium-sized	15	TRBD1	TGTGCCAGCAGCTTCCCAGGGGGGACTAATGAAAAACTGTTTTTT	CASSFPGGTNEKLFF
TRBV6-8	TRBJ1-5	.	15	.	TGTGCCAGCAGTTTAGACAGCTATAGCAATCAGCCCCAGCATTTT	CASSLDSYSNQPQHF
TRBV23-1	TRBJ2-1	few	13	TRBD1	TGCGCCAGCAGCTTGGAAGGGGGCTATGAGCAGTTCTTC	CASSLEGGYEQFF
TRBV29-1	TRBJ2-1	.	16	TRBD2	TGCAGCGCCGTCGGGACTAGCGGGAGGGACTACAATGAGCAGTTCTTC	CSAVGTSGRDYNEQFF
TRBV25-1	TRBJ1-4	.	14	.	TGTGCCAGCAAACCCACCACGGGTGGTGAAAAACTGTTTTTT	CASKPTTGGEKLFF
TRBV6-8	TRBJ1-5	few	13	.	TGTGCCGCGGGCCCCGGGCTCAATCAGCCCCAGCATTTT	CAAGPGLNQPQHF
TRBV19	TRBJ1-2	once	16	TRBD1	TGTGCCTCAGAGGGGGCGCGATCCGCCTACGACTATGGCTACACCTTC	CASEGARSAYDYGYTF
TRBV6-8	TRBJ2-7	medium-sized	14	TRBD1	TGTGCCAGCAGACCGGGACAGTTCACCTACGAGCAGTACTTC	CASRPGQFTYEQYF
TRBV10-2	TRBJ1-2	once	12	.	TGCGCCAGCGGAGTGGCAGCCTATGGCTACACCTTC	CASGVAAYGYTF
TRBV6-8	TRBJ1-2	.	12	.	TGTGCCAGCAGCGCTCAGGGCTATGGCTACACCTTC	CASSAQGYGYTF
TRBV6-8	TRBJ1-1	.	12	.	TGTGCCATCAGTTTCGACAACACTGAAGCTTTCTTT	CAISFDNTEAFF
TRBV15	TRBJ2-5	.	15	TRBD1	TGTGCCACCAGCAGATTTCCAGGGGGCTACGAGACCCAGTACTTC	CATSRFPGGYETQYF
TRBV11-3	TRBJ2-1	.	15	.	TGTGCCAGCAGCTTAGGGCAGGGATCCTACAATGAGCAGTTCTTC	CASSLGQGSYNEQFF
TRBV30	TRBJ1-5	.	13	TRBD1	TGTGCCTGGACCCAGGGGGCTGTTCAGCCCCAGCATTTT	CAWTQGAVQPQHF
TRBV6-1	TRBJ1-4	.	13	.	TGTGCCAGCAGTGAAGCGCAATGGGAGAAACTGTTTTTT	CASSEAQWEKLFF
TRBV28	TRBJ1-1	medium-sized	15	TRBD1	TGTGCCAGCAGTCTTAAATATACGGGACAGCTTGAAGCTTTCTTT	CASSLKYTGQLEAFF
TRBV11-3	TRBJ2-7	medium-sized	15	.	TGTGCCAGCAGCTCGCCGGGGCAGGGGTGGGACGAGCAGTACTTC	CASSSPGQGWDEQYF
TRBV11-3	TRBJ1-1	medium-sized	14	.	TGTGCCAGCAGCCTTGCGGGCGGGCGGGATGAAGCTTTCTTT	CASSLAGGRDEAFF
TRBV12-5	TRBJ1-2	few	13	.	TGTGCCAGCGCCCTCTCCGGGAATTATGGCTACACCTTC	CASALSGNYGYTF
TRBV9	TRBJ2-3	many	17	.	TGTGCCAGCAGCCCCCCGGGGGGGACAGAATTCACAGATACGCAGTATTTT	CASSPPGGTEFTDTQYF
TRBV5-1	TRBJ2-2	once	17	TRBD2	TGCGCCAGCCTGCTCACTAGCGGGGGGACGAACACCGGGGAGCTGTTTTTT	CASLLTSGGTNTGELFF